This entry lists 22 T cell receptor beta chains sequenced from one sample in a study of blood T cell repertoires in COVID-19. Sequenced by immunoSEQ multiplex PCR; TCRdb stores in-frame clones only, minus some. The sample has around 280,000 clones, roughly 86% seen once. The specimen sequenced was peripheral blood. These receptors were collected from a woman in her twenties or thirties with COVID-19, enrolled during active disease.

This chain connects TRBV2 to TRBJ2-1; TRBD2 agrees at 7 bases. The CDR3 length is 13 residues. The germline gives CDR1 SNHLY, CDR2 FYNNEI. The junction had 5 bases not matched to a gene; V was cut back by 5 bases and J by 7 bases. The CDR3 loop reads CASSPGEGNEQFF. In nucleotides, the CDR3 is TGTGCCAGCAGTCCCGGGGAGGGGAATGAGCAGTTCTTC.

The chain employs TRBV19 and TRBJ2-7; 7 nucleotides match TRBD2. V shed 3 bases and J 5 bases; nucleotides not matched to a gene: 13. The CDR3 covers 16 residues. CDR1 and CDR2 (germline): LNHDA, SQIVND (reference sequence). Here the CDR3 reads CASSMLGGSVLNEQYF. CDR3 nucleotide sequence: TGTGCCAGTAGTATGTTGGGCGGGAGCGTGTTGAACGAGCAGTACTTC.

The chain is built from TRBV7-2 and TRBJ2-5, with 11 bases identical to TRBD1. This CDR3 is built from 15 residues. Germline V gene lookup returns CDR1 SGHTA and CDR2 FQGNSA. Losses at the gene ends were 4 bases for V and 5 bases for J; bases not matched to a gene: 6. The CDR3, as DNA: TGTGCCAGCAGCTCCCCGGGACAGGGGGGGGAGACCCAGTACTTC. This sequence encodes CASSSPGQGGETQYF. Variable domain in full (rest from reference TRBV7-2 and TRBJ2-5): GAGVSQSPSNKVTEKGKDVELRCDPISGHTALYWYRQSLGQGLEFLIYFQGNSAPDKSGLPSDRFSAERTGGSVSTLTIQRTQQEDSAVYLCASSSPGQGGETQYFGPGTRLLVL.

The J gene is TRBJ1-2, the V gene TRBV5-4; unclear D gene. Germline CDR1 SGHNT, CDR2 YYREEE (reference sequence). This CDR3 has 14 residues. The ends were cut back, 4 bases at V and 0 bases at J, with 10 bases in the middle. In DNA form, the CDR3 reads TGTGCCAGCAGCACCCAAGACACTAACTATGGCTACACCTTC. Protein: CASSTQDTNYGYTF.

V and J are TRBV6-5 and TRBJ1-1, with TRBD1 identical over 8 bases. With 4 bases clipped from V and 1 base from J, the junction kept 2 bases outside the gene matches. This CDR3 spans 14 amino acids. The germline V gene has CDR1 MNHEY and CDR2 SVGAGI. The CDR3 region is CASSFDRGNTEAFF. CDR3 sequence (DNA): TGTGCCAGCAGTTTTGACAGGGGGAACACTGAAGCTTTCTTT.

This chain uses TRBV9 with TRBJ2-2, with D possibly being TRBD2 (5 bases). CDR3 length equals 15 residues. CDR1 is SGDLS and CDR2 is YYNGEE in the germline V gene. Trimming stripped 4 bases from V and 5 bases from J, with 15 bases between. For the CDR3, the DNA is TGTGCCAGCAGCCCACGGACTGACCGAACCGGGGAGCTGTTTTTT. Protein: CASSPRTDRTGELFF.

The chain joins TRBV4-3 to TRBJ2-3; the match to TRBD2 covers 10 bases. The CDR3 extends over 16 amino acids. V lost 4 bases to trimming and J lost 5 bases; unmatched junction nucleotides: 9. Germline CDR1 and CDR2: LGHNA and YSLEER. CDR3 amino acids: CASSPGSGRAIDTQYF. CDR3 bases: TGCGCCAGCAGCCCCGGCAGCGGGAGGGCCATAGATACGCAGTATTTT.

The chain couples TRBV3-1 (or the pseudogene TRBV3-2) to TRBJ2-5; the D gene is possibly TRBD1 (5 bases). The CDR3 loop spans 13 amino acids. In germline, CDR1 is LGHDT, CDR2 YNNKEL (reference sequence). V was trimmed by 1 base and J by 4 bases, leaving 7 bases between them. The CDR3 coding sequence is TGTGCCAGCAGCCAAGGACAGATAGAGACCCAGTACTTC. Translated, it gives CASSQGQIETQYF.

The gene calls are TRBV5-8 and TRBJ2-1; 8 nucleotides align to TRBD2. In germline, CDR1 is SGHTS, CDR2 YDEGEE. V lost 6 bases, J lost 3 bases, and 5 bases stayed unmatched. CDR3 size: 14 residues. The CDR3 DNA follows: TGTGCCAGCACCCCGGCGGGGGGCTACAATGAGCAGTTCTTC. The encoded protein is CASTPAGGYNEQFF.

The chain recombines TRBV18 with TRBJ2-1; D is possibly TRBD1 (5 bases). This CDR3 region has 15 residues. V lost 3 bases, J lost 3 bases, and 12 bases lay in between. Germline CDR1 and CDR2: KGHSH and LQKENI. The CDR3 region is CASSPQGTLYNEQFF. In nucleotides, the CDR3 is TGTGCCAGCTCACCCCAGGGAACTCTCTACAATGAGCAGTTCTTC.

The rearrangement joins TRBV28 to TRBJ1-3; D might be TRBD1 (5 bases). Trimming took 6 bases from V and 0 from J, leaving 12 bases between them. The CDR3 runs to 15 residues. Germline CDR1 is MDHEN and CDR2 is SYDVKM. The CDR3 sequence: CASSPARGSGNTIYF. The CDR3 DNA follows: TGTGCCAGCAGCCCCGCTAGGGGCTCTGGAAACACCATATATTTT.

The chain links TRBV7-9 to TRBJ1-4; D remains ambiguous. The CDR3 has 16 residues. Germline lookup yields CDR1 SEHNR and CDR2 FQNEAQ (reference sequence). Between the trimmed V and J ends, which lost 3 bases and 3 bases, there was a span of 14 bases. CDR3 region: CASSLVLSSANEKLFF. CDR3 DNA sequence: TGTGCCAGCAGCTTGGTTTTATCCAGCGCTAATGAAAAACTGTTTTTT.

V and J are TRBV9 and TRBJ1-1, with 8 bases lining up with TRBD1. CDR1 is SGDLS, CDR2 YYNGEE, per germline. There are 15 residues in the CDR3. The V and J ends lost 5 bases and 4 bases, in that order; junction bases with no gene match: 10. The CDR3 DNA follows: TGTGCCAGCAGACCAGCTCTGGACAGGGTCACTGAAGCTTTCTTT. Its protein product is CASRPALDRVTEAFF.

The chain links TRBV2 to TRBJ1-6; no definite D call. V lost 4 bases and J lost 10, with 11 bases in between. CDR1 and CDR2 from the germline V gene are SNHLY and FYNNEI. The CDR3 sequence is 13 residues long. CDR3: CASSGNLRSPLHF. For the CDR3, the DNA is TGTGCCAGCAGTGGTAATCTCAGGTCACCCCTCCACTTT.

V usage is TRBV7-9 and J usage is TRBJ2-7, with a tentative D call TRBD1 (6 bases). Germline V CDR1 and CDR2: SEHNR, FQNEAQ (reference sequence). The CDR3 sequence is 14 residues long. V lost 1 base to trimming and J lost 6 bases, with 13 bases between them. The DNA for the CDR3 is TGTGCCAGCAGCTTAGAAACAGGGCGAGTCGAGCAGTACTTC. This translates into CASSLETGRVEQYF.

The chain carries TRBV21-1 and TRBJ2-5; TRBD2 is the table's D call and was not checked against the DNA. TRBV21-1 is described as a pseudogene. The CDR3 loop spans 16 amino acids. The CDR3 DNA is TGTGCCAGCAGCAAAAGAAAGGGCCCGGGGGAAGAGACCCAGTACTTC. Its protein product is CASSKRKGPGEETQYF.

The genes are TRBV30 and TRBJ1-2; a possible D gene is TRBD1 (5 bases). With 0 bases removed from V and 4 bases from J, the gap between germline ends came to 6 bases. Per the germline V gene, CDR1 is GTSNPN and CDR2 is SVGIG (reference sequence). The CDR3 consists of 12 residues. CDR3 DNA: TGTGCCTGGAGTGTAACAGGCTATGGCTACACCTTC. It translates to CAWSVTGYGYTF.

V is TRBV12-5 and J is TRBJ2-5; D remains ambiguous. The CDR3 has 12 amino acids. Germline V gene lookup returns CDR1 LGHNT and CDR2 FRNRAP. Trimming removed 9 bases from V and 3 bases from J, with 11 bases in between. The CDR3 here is CARAHTEETQYF. The CDR3 bases are TGTGCTAGGGCCCATACCGAAGAGACCCAGTACTTC.

This clone was seen only once. The rearrangement joins TRBV4-1 to TRBJ2-1; possible D gene TRBD2, 5 bases. V lost 3 bases, J lost 1 base, and 13 bases lay in between. The germline V gene has CDR1 MGHRA and CDR2 YSYEKL. The CDR3 totals 16 residues. CDR3 DNA sequence: TGCGCCAGCAGCCAGTCTCCTAGCCTTTCCTACAATGAGCAGTTCTTC. Amino acids: CASSQSPSLSYNEQFF.

V gene TRBV7-2 combines with J gene TRBJ1-2; 7 nucleotides line up with TRBD1. V was clipped by 3 bases and J by 8 bases; unmatched bases: 6. The length of the CDR3 is 13 residues. Looked up from germline, CDR1 is SGHTA and CDR2 is FQGNSA. As DNA, the CDR3 is TGTGCCAGCAGCTTGAACAGGGGAGGAGGCTACACCTTC. This encodes CASSLNRGGGYTF. The variable domain in full, completed from reference TRBV7-2 and TRBJ1-2, reads GAGVSQSPSNKVTEKGKDVELRCDPISGHTALYWYRQSLGQGLEFLIYFQGNSAPDKSGLPSDRFSAERTGGSVSTLTIQRTQQEDSAVYLCASSLNRGGGYTFGSGTRLTVV.

The gene calls are TRBV27 and TRBJ2-6, with D hard to call. The germline CDR1 and CDR2 sequences are MNHEY and SMNVEV (reference sequence). The CDR3 covers 12 residues. V gave up 9 bases and J gave up 4 bases, with 7 bases separating them. CDR3 protein: CASRLGANVLTF. The CDR3 DNA reads as TGTGCCAGTCGGTTAGGGGCCAACGTCCTGACTTTC.

The gene calls are TRBV14 and TRBJ1-2; the D gene is possibly TRBD1 (6 bases). This CDR3 comprises 15 residues. Germline assignment: CDR1 SGHDN and CDR2 FVKESK. V lost 0 bases, J lost 3 bases, and 11 bases lay in between. CDR3 loop: CASSQDGGSYYGYTF. The CDR3 coding sequence is TGTGCCAGCAGCCAAGATGGGGGCAGCTACTATGGCTACACCTTC. The variable domain in full, with the rest retrieved from reference TRBV14 and TRBJ1-2, is EAGVTQFPSHSVIEKGQTVTLRCDPISGHDNLYWYRRVMGKEIKFLLHFVKESKQDESGMPNNRFLAERTGGTYSTLKVQPAELEDSGVYFCASSQDGGSYYGYTFGSGTRLTVV.